This T cell receptor beta chain was captured in a study of T cells after yellow fever vaccination. This clonotype has a count of ten or more. As yet, its antigen is unknown. Trimming pared 5 bases from V and 6 bases from J, leaving 16 bases between. The CDR3 totals 14 residues. CDR1 and CDR2 (germline): SGHTA, FQGNSA. Points from the study as a whole: A faster peak, day 5 versus 15, was reached by the weaker secondary response. The study re-detected most primary-vaccination clones after the booster (nearly 97% CD4, approximately 87% CD8).

The study made its TCR cDNA through 5'RACE template switching. That step introduced a universal primer site along with UMIs. One entry per CDR3 protein, called by TCRdb with MiXCR from the 5' RACE reads. Of approximately 580,000 distinct CDR3 sequences in the sample, roughly a sixth were seen once. This clonotype was sampled from a man between 18 and 29 years old who received the YFV17D yellow fever vaccine. The sequences come from PBMCs, collected roughly 5 days after the first yellow fever vaccination. The rearrangement links TRBV7-2 to TRBJ1-2, with no clear D. CDR3 nucleotides: TGTGCCAGCAGCCCGACGGTGGGGTTGCATGGCTACACCTTC. This sequence encodes CASSPTVGLHGYTF.